The source of this T cell receptor beta chain is a study of response to subunit inactivated influenza vaccine. The length of the CDR3 is 15 residues. After removal of 5 bases from V and 5 bases from J, the junction contained 12 bases not matched to a gene. Germline assignment: CDR1 DFQATT and CDR2 SNEGSKA (reference sequence). Regarding this clonotype: The antigen is unknown.

MiXCR was run by TCRdb on the RT-PCR reads, yielding one entry per CDR3 protein. The data show 550,000 to 600,000 distinct CDR3 sequences, 12% seen once. Study findings and constraints: Only a handful of new T cells, the authors suggested, are recruited with each seasonal influenza vaccination.

The chain has TRBV20-1 and TRBJ1-5; 7 nucleotides align to TRBD1. The TCR originated in a man aged 45-65 years who received an inactivated influenza vaccine. The material was PBMCs from blood, obtained on the day of vaccination. CDR3 in amino acids: CSAGGPTGSDQPQHF. DNA of the CDR3: TGCAGTGCTGGAGGACCGACAGGGTCGGATCAGCCCCAGCATTTT.